Listed here are 24 T cell receptor beta chains from one sample, sequenced in a study of human T cells and chemical hapten exposure. Time point described: patch test 1, 2 weeks after DPC sensitization. Specified treatment: therapeutic diphenylcyclopropenone sensitization with weekly scalp DPC. MiXCR was run by TCRdb on the RACE reads, yielding one entry per CDR3 protein. This table has around 77,000 distinct CDR3 sequences, over 7.5% appearing once. Here the sequenced sample was whole blood, taken in connection with sensitization to the hapten diphenylcyclopropenone (DPC). The receptors stem from a woman aged 40 to 55 with alopecia areata. Some clones in this sample may be carry-over from other donors' samples.

This clonotype was seen many times. The chain carries TRBV12-3 or TRBV12-4 and TRBJ1-1, with no clear D. The CDR3 totals 15 residues. Trimming took 6 bases from V and 4 from J, leaving 18 bases between them. The CDR3 bases are TGTGCCAGCAGCTTGGGTACGGGGAGGAGCACTGAAGCTTTCTTT. Translated, it gives CASSLGTGRSTEAFF.

This chain connects TRBV7-9 to TRBJ1-2; D call uncertain. Germline V lookup: CDR1 SEHNR, CDR2 FQNEAQ (reference sequence). The CDR3 loop spans 13 amino acids. Trimming took off 1 base at V and 6 bases at J, with 9 bases between the two ends. In DNA, the CDR3 is TGTGCCAGCAGCTTAGTTCCTTCGGATGGCTACACCTTC. This codes for CASSLVPSDGYTF.

This clonotype has only a few counts. The CDR3 nucleotides are TGTGCCAGCTTCTTGGGCCCGAACACTGAAGCTTTCTTT. Encoded protein: CASFLGPNTEAFF. The J gene is TRBJ1-1, the V gene TRBV6-6; D is unclear. The germline V gene encodes CDR1 MNHNY and CDR2 SVGAGI (reference sequence). Trimming shortened V by 8 bases and J by 1 base, and 11 bases separated the two germline ends. CDR3 length equals 13 residues.

This clonotype was counted ten times or more. The chain combines TRBV27 with TRBJ2-7; 12 bases fit TRBD2. The CDR3 is 15 amino acids. Germline CDR1 is MNHEY and CDR2 is SMNVEV (reference sequence). Trimming cost V 4 bases and J 4 bases; bases outside gene matches: 5. CDR3 amino acids: CASSSRTSGAYEQYF. The CDR3, as DNA: TGTGCCAGCAGTTCCAGGACTAGCGGGGCATACGAGCAGTACTTC.

A few counts support this clonotype. The V call is TRBV4-2, the J call TRBJ2-3; the match to TRBD2 covers 12 bases. This CDR3 contains 16 residues. Germline CDR1 reads LGHNA; CDR2 reads YNFKEQ. Losses at the gene ends were 0 bases for V and 11 bases for J; bases not matched to a gene: 9. The CDR3 DNA reads as TGTGCCAGCAGCCAAGAAGGGCTAGCGGGGGGGCTTAGGCAGTATTTT. Its protein product is CASSQEGLAGGLRQYF.

The sample holds many counts of this clonotype. The chain has TRBV4-2 and TRBJ1-2; TRBD1 matches at 12 bases. The CDR3 extends over 17 amino acids. The V gene end was trimmed by 6 bases and the J gene end by 5 bases; junction bases not matched to a gene: 13. Germline values: CDR1 LGHNA, CDR2 YNFKEQ. The CDR3 DNA is TGTGCCAGCAGGAAGGACGGGGGGACAGGGGGCTGGTATGGCTACACCTTC. It specifies CASRKDGGTGGWYGYTF.

The J gene is TRBJ2-5, the V gene TRBV6-2 or TRBV6-3; either TRBD1 or TRBD2 may fit D (5 bases each). Germline lookup yields CDR1 MNHEY and CDR2 SVGEGT. Trimming pared 2 bases from V and 4 bases from J, leaving 11 bases between. The CDR3 loop spans 14 amino acids. The CDR3 is CASSYLSGRETQYF. The CDR3 region has the DNA TGTGCCAGCAGTTACCTTTCGGGACGAGAGACCCAGTACTTC.

This clonotype has at least ten counts. The chain joins TRBV3-1 to TRBJ2-1; the match to TRBD2 covers 9 bases. Germline lookup yields CDR1 LGHDT and CDR2 YNNKEL (reference sequence). J lost 4 bases, V lost 4 bases, and 8 bases had no gene match. The CDR3 has 16 amino acids. CDR3: CASSPPAGGPYNEQFF. CDR3 bases: TGTGCCAGCAGCCCGCCCGCGGGGGGGCCATACAATGAGCAGTTCTTC.

The chain recombines TRBV29-1 with TRBJ1-1, with D uncertain. The CDR3 runs 12 residues. Trimming removed 4 bases at V and 0 bases at J, with 6 bases between. Germline V lookup: CDR1 SQVTM, CDR2 ANQGSEA. The chain's CDR3 is CSVGSLNTEAFF. The CDR3 nucleotides read TGCAGCGTTGGGAGCTTGAACACTGAAGCTTTCTTT.

This clonotype was seen a few times. The chain employs TRBV7-2 and TRBJ1-3, with TRBD1 as a possible D gene (5 bases). Germline assignment: CDR1 SGHTA and CDR2 FQGNSA. V was clipped by 5 bases and J by 0 bases, with 14 bases between them. The CDR3 is 16 amino acids. CDR3 protein: CASSPEGTSSGNTIYF. CDR3 DNA: TGTGCCAGCAGCCCCGAGGGGACCTCCTCTGGAAACACCATATATTTT.

At least ten counts were recorded for this clonotype. The chain has TRBV5-1 and TRBJ2-7, with D perhaps being TRBD1 or TRBD2 (5 bases each). CDR3 size: 17 residues. The V gene lost 4 bases and the J gene lost 3 bases, with 23 bases spanning the gap. CDR1 and CDR2 (germline): SGHRS, YFSETQ. As DNA, the CDR3 is TGCGCCAGCAGCCCCGGGACCCCACTCCACCTGAACTACGAGCAGTACTTC. Its translation is CASSPGTPLHLNYEQYF.

In its sample, this clonotype was seen many times. The chain combines TRBV14 with TRBJ2-1, with 10 bases aligning to TRBD2. CDR3 length equals 17 residues. Germline-derived CDR1 and CDR2 are SGHDN and FVKESK. V shed 0 bases, J shed 8 bases, and the junction held 10 bases outside the gene matches. The CDR3 DNA reads TGTGCCAGCAGCCAAGACCGTGGGACTAGCGTTTTGGATGAGCAGTTCTTC. Translated: CASSQDRGTSVLDEQFF. Together with reference TRBV14 and TRBJ2-1, the CDR3 gives the full variable domain: EAGVTQFPSHSVIEKGQTVTLRCDPISGHDNLYWYRRVMGKEIKFLLHFVKESKQDESGMPNNRFLAERTGGTYSTLKVQPAELEDSGVYFCASSQDRGTSVLDEQFFGPGTRLTVL.

This clonotype came up a few times. This CDR3 is CASTDRYSNQPQHF. CDR3 nucleotides: TGTGCCAGCACTGACCGGTATAGCAATCAGCCCCAGCATTTT. This chain links TRBV2 with TRBJ1-5, with unresolved D. V was cut by 7 bases and J by 0 bases, with 10 bases left in between. CDR3 length: 14 residues. From germline, CDR1 is SNHLY and CDR2 FYNNEI.

This clonotype has a count of ten or more. The chain carries TRBV11-2 and TRBJ2-3; D might be TRBD2 (7 bases). This CDR3 region has 17 residues. V was pared by 0 bases and J by 7 bases, with 20 bases between. Germline values: CDR1 SGHAT, CDR2 FQNNGV. This chain's CDR3 is CASSLDDTRGPTYTQYF. The CDR3 DNA sequence: TGTGCCAGCAGCTTAGATGATACGCGGGGGCCAACCTATACGCAGTATTTT. The full variable domain, with the rest looked up from reference TRBV11-2 and TRBJ2-3, is EAGVAQSPRYKIIEKRQSVAFWCNPISGHATLYWYQQILGQGPKLLIQFQNNGVVDDSQLPKDRFSAERLKGVDSTLKIQPAKLEDSAVYLCASSLDDTRGPTYTQYFGPGTRLTVL.

This clonotype was seen at least ten times. The CDR3 protein is CASSYSKLAGGYKNIQYF. CDR3 nucleotides: TGTGCCAGCAGTTACTCGAAACTAGCGGGGGGCTACAAAAACATTCAGTACTTC. The chain couples TRBV6-6 to TRBJ2-4, with 12 positions matching TRBD2. The V gene's germline CDR1 is MNHNY and CDR2 SVGAGI (reference sequence). The CDR3 runs 18 residues. Trimming took 0 bases from V and 3 from J; bases not matched to a gene: 6.

The table lists this clonotype with many counts. The chain employs TRBV6-2 or TRBV6-3 and TRBJ2-1, with TRBD2 matching over 10 bases. With V trimmed by 3 bases and J by 0 bases, 14 bases remained unmatched. The CDR3 has 20 residues. Germline CDR1 reads MNHEY; CDR2 reads SVGEGT. CDR3: CASSYPRGLAVSSSYNEQFF. For the CDR3, the DNA is TGTGCCAGCAGTTATCCTCGCGGACTAGCGGTATCGAGCTCCTACAATGAGCAGTTCTTC.

This clonotype has at least ten counts. The chain combines TRBV28 with TRBJ1-2; D perhaps matches TRBD1 (6 bases). CDR1 is MDHEN, CDR2 SYDVKM, per germline. Trimming cost V 6 bases and J 7 bases, with 18 bases left between them. This CDR3 has 14 amino acids. CDR3 sequence (DNA): TGTGCCAGCAGACTCGTACAGGGCAGCCGTGGCTACACCTTC. Its protein is CASRLVQGSRGYTF.

This clonotype was seen repeatedly, ten times or more. The V and J genes are TRBV12-3 or TRBV12-4 and TRBJ1-1; D is ambiguous. V lost 3 bases, J lost 3 bases, and 5 bases lay in between. This CDR3 is built from 12 residues. DNA of the CDR3: TGTGCCAGCAGTTTTGTCTACACTGAAGCTTTCTTT. Its translation: CASSFVYTEAFF.

By frequency in the sample, this clonotype is medium-sized. This chain connects TRBV7-9 to TRBJ2-1; D unresolved. The V end was cut by 5 bases, the J end by 7 bases, with 18 bases between. Germline CDR1 and CDR2: SEHNR and FQNEAQ (reference sequence). The CDR3 loop spans 15 amino acids. CDR3 bases: TGTGCCAGCAGCCAGCTTTTGAGGCAGCATAATGAGCAGTTCTTC. Amino acids: CASSQLLRQHNEQFF.

V gene TRBV7-2 combines with J gene TRBJ2-5; 8 bases align to TRBD2. Germline V gene lookup returns CDR1 SGHTA and CDR2 FQGNSA. The J segment lost 4 bases and the V segment lost 4 bases, leaving 11 bases of the junction unmatched. This CDR3 contains 16 residues. This CDR3 is CASSSIASGGRETQYF. The DNA of the CDR3 is TGTGCCAGCAGCTCGATCGCCTCGGGGGGGCGAGAGACCCAGTACTTC.

There are many counts of this clonotype. The chain carries TRBV7-9 and TRBJ2-3, with a weak D call TRBD2 (7 bases). V was clipped by 0 bases and J by 0 bases, with 13 bases between them. Germline values: CDR1 SEHNR, CDR2 FQNEAQ (reference sequence). The CDR3 runs 17 residues. The CDR3 DNA reads as TGTGCCAGCAGCTTAGCTAGGGGGGGGGACAGCACAGATACGCAGTATTTT. Amino acid sequence: CASSLARGGDSTDTQYF. Drawing the rest from reference TRBV7-9 and TRBJ2-3, the complete variable domain is DTGVSQNPRHKITKRGQNVTFRCDPISEHNRLYWYRQTLGQGPEFLTYFQNEAQLEKSRLLSDRFSAERPKGSFSTLEIQRTEQGDSAMYLCASSLARGGDSTDTQYFGPGTRLTVL.

This clonotype showed up many times. This chain connects TRBV3-1 to TRBJ2-4; the match to TRBD2 covers 8 bases. Germline CDR1 and CDR2: LGHDT and YNNKEL (reference sequence). With 1 base clipped from V and 8 bases from J, the junction kept 7 bases outside the gene matches. This CDR3 comprises 15 residues. CDR3 region: CASSQVLAGGYIQYF. DNA of the CDR3: TGTGCCAGCAGCCAAGTGCTCGCGGGGGGTTACATTCAGTACTTC.

This clonotype was seen more than once but under ten times. The chain uses TRBV5-1 and TRBJ2-7, with D possibly being TRBD1 or TRBD2 (5 bases each). The V gene lost 0 bases and the J gene lost 5 bases, with 6 bases spanning the gap. The CDR3 contains 12 residues. Germline V lookup: CDR1 SGHRS, CDR2 YFSETQ. DNA of the CDR3: TGCGCCAGCAGCTTGGGGGGACACGAGCAGTACTTC. It translates to CASSLGGHEQYF.

This clonotype was observed at least ten times. This chain uses TRBV28 with TRBJ2-1; D remains unclear. The V gene's germline CDR1 is MDHEN and CDR2 SYDVKM. The CDR3 spans 13 residues. Trimming cost V 5 bases and J 0 bases, with 5 bases left between them. The CDR3 region has the DNA TGTGCCAGCAGTACGAGCTCCTACAATGAGCAGTTCTTC. Amino acid sequence: CASSTSSYNEQFF.